The TCR beta chain described here comes from a study of blood T cells in healthy people across ages. The CDR3 consists of 13 residues. The ends were cut back, 3 bases at V and 4 bases at J, with 8 bases in the middle. Germline values: CDR1 SEHNR, CDR2 FQNEAQ (reference sequence). Whole-study results and caveats: No one knew whether donors had CMV, which possibly confounded expanded clonotype changes.

This clonotype was recorded many times. Its antigen is as yet unknown. Through a sample-barcoded 5' primer and a J-beta primer mix, a second PCR was run for roughly 6 to 11 cycles. Every sample produced at least 2.5 million CDR3-containing paired-end reads. TCRdb called the 5' RACE reads again in MiXCR, with one record for every CDR3 protein. The sample lists 1.5 million or so distinct CDR3 sequences, around two fifths seen once, with 7% to 9.5% in the top ten. Donors were systemically healthy Caucasian individuals from Russia aged roughly 6 to 100 years. The rearrangement uses TRBV7-9 and TRBJ2-3; tentatively, D is TRBD2 (6 bases). The sequenced sample was blood. The receptor's source is a woman younger than 35 in good health. CDR3 protein: CASSFRDSDTQYF. DNA for the CDR3: TGTGCCAGCAGCTTCCGGGACTCAGATACGCAGTATTTT.